The 29 T cell receptor beta chains below all came from one sample that was sequenced in a study of T cells in localized non-small cell lung cancer. Repertoires were generated with immunoSEQ multiplex PCR, while TCRdb's copy carries only in-frame clones and drops some. The sample contains approximately 31,000 clones, 70% to 90% of which appear only once. The sequences come from peripheral blood, collected before any cancer treatment. Receptor source: a male donor at least 60 years old with stage III lung adenocarcinoma.

V and J are TRBV27 and TRBJ2-7, with D perhaps TRBD2 (5 bases). Trimming removed 3 bases from V and 3 bases from J, with 9 bases in between. CDR3 length: 13 amino acids. Germline CDR1 reads MNHEY; CDR2 reads SMNVEV (reference sequence). The CDR3 DNA is TGTGCCAGCAGTTTCGGCAGCGGCTACGAGCAGTACTTC. It yields the protein CASSFGSGYEQYF.

CDR3 sequence (DNA): TGTGCCAGCAGCTTACGGGATCAGCCCCAGCATTTT. Translation: CASSLRDQPQHF. V usage is TRBV5-4 and J usage is TRBJ1-5; D uncertain. V was pared by 2 bases and J by 5 bases, with 5 bases between. The CDR3 spans 12 residues. CDR1 SGHNT and CDR2 YYREEE come from the germline V gene (reference sequence).

This clone has just one count. The rearrangement uses TRBV29-1 and TRBJ2-7; 9 bases align to TRBD1. Trimming at V came to 6 bases and at J to 5 bases, leaving 8 bases not matched to a gene. CDR3 length: 13 residues. CDR1 SQVTM and CDR2 ANQGSEA come from the germline V gene. CDR3 loop: CSVPGQGVNEQYF. For the CDR3, the DNA is TGCAGCGTCCCGGGACAGGGAGTGAACGAGCAGTACTTC.

This chain uses TRBV9 with TRBJ2-3, with TRBD2 as a possible D gene (5 bases). The CDR3 loop spans 15 amino acids. V lost 5 bases and J 5 bases, leaving 18 bases between the germline ends. Germline V CDR1 and CDR2: SGDLS, YYNGEE. The CDR3 sequence: CASRSSSWAQDTQYF. The CDR3 nucleotides read TGTGCCAGCAGGAGTTCTAGCTGGGCCCAAGATACGCAGTATTTT.

The chain is built from TRBV9 and TRBJ2-1, with D perhaps matching TRBD2 (6 bases). CDR1 and CDR2 (germline): SGDLS, YYNGEE. The V end was cut by 3 bases, the J end by 4 bases, with 14 bases between. The CDR3 runs to 15 residues. The CDR3 DNA follows: TGTGCCAGCAGCGAGGGAGGAAGCCTGTACAATGAGCAGTTCTTC. Its protein is CASSEGGSLYNEQFF. The whole variable domain, remainder taken from reference TRBV9 and TRBJ2-1, is DSGVTQTPKHLITATGQRVTLRCSPRSGDLSVYWYQQSLDQGLQFLIQYYNGEERAKGNILERFSAQQFPDLHSELNLSSLELGDSALYFCASSEGGSLYNEQFFGPGTRLTVL.

This clone was detected once. This sequence joins TRBV6-1 and TRBJ1-2; D is unclear. V lost 2 bases and J lost 8, with 18 bases in between. The V gene's germline CDR1 is MNHNS and CDR2 SASEGT. This CDR3 is 15 amino acids long. DNA of the CDR3: TGTGCCAGCAGTGAATCCGTAGGGAAAAAAGGGGGCTACACCTTC. Protein sequence: CASSESVGKKGGYTF.

This chain links TRBV29-1 with TRBJ2-1, with TRBD1 matching over 7 bases. This CDR3 is 16 amino acids long. Germline trimming cut 7 bases from V and 0 bases from J; bases unmatched to any gene: 12. Germline CDR1 SQVTM, CDR2 ANQGSEA. Written as DNA, the CDR3 is TGCAGCGCCGATGGTGGGAACAGGGGCTCCTACAATGAGCAGTTCTTC. The encoded protein is CSADGGNRGSYNEQFF.

This sequence joins TRBV5-4 and TRBJ1-2; D remains ambiguous. V was cut by 3 bases and J by 2 bases, with 14 bases left in between. The CDR3 covers 15 residues. CDR1 and CDR2 (germline): SGHNT, YYREEE (reference sequence). CDR3 sequence (DNA): TGTGCCAGCAGCTGGACCCAGAGGGCGAACTATGGCTACACCTTC. Translation: CASSWTQRANYGYTF.

The chain employs TRBV28 and TRBJ2-2; 10 bases align to TRBD1. This CDR3 has 17 amino acids. Per the germline V gene, CDR1 is MDHEN and CDR2 is SYDVKM. Trimming at V came to 6 bases and at J to 6 bases, leaving 13 bases not matched to a gene. Here the CDR3 reads CASSLSGDRGGSGELFF. CDR3 sequence (DNA): TGTGCCAGCAGCCTATCGGGGGACAGGGGAGGTTCCGGGGAGCTGTTTTTT.

The genes are TRBV28 and TRBJ2-7; 8 bases are shared with TRBD1. V shed 3 bases, J shed 6 bases, and the junction held 10 bases outside the gene matches. Looked up from germline, CDR1 is MDHEN and CDR2 is SYDVKM. This CDR3 has 15 amino acids. The CDR3 spells CASSLSGTGGREQYF. The DNA of the CDR3 is TGTGCCAGCAGTTTGTCTGGGACAGGCGGGCGCGAGCAGTACTTC. Full variable domain (outside the CDR3, taken from reference TRBV28 and TRBJ2-7): DVKVTQSSRYLVKRTGEKVFLECVQDMDHENMFWYRQDPGLGLRLIYFSYDVKMKEKGDIPEGYSVSREKKERFSLILESASTNQTSMYLCASSLSGTGGREQYFGPGTRLTVT.

The chain links TRBV27 to TRBJ2-7; no reliable D call. V shed 0 bases and J shed 0 bases, with 6 bases lying between them. The CDR3 length is 14 residues. The V gene's germline CDR1 is MNHEY and CDR2 SMNVEV (reference sequence). The chain's CDR3 is CASSLSRTSYEQYF. CDR3 nucleotides: TGTGCCAGCAGTTTATCACGGACCTCCTACGAGCAGTACTTC.

J is TRBJ1-2 and V is TRBV10-3; D is uncertain. The length of the CDR3 is 13 residues. The ends were cut back, 0 bases at V and 6 bases at J, with 8 bases in the middle. Germline V gene sequence: CDR1 ENHRY, CDR2 SYGVKD. The CDR3 coding sequence is TGTGCCATCAGTGAGTCCACAGCGGATGGCTACACCTTC. This sequence encodes CAISESTADGYTF.

The chain couples TRBV6-1 to TRBJ2-1; no firm D call. The CDR3 length is 12 residues. Trimming left V 7 bases short and J 2 bases short, with 6 bases between. Germline values: CDR1 MNHNS, CDR2 SASEGT. The CDR3 DNA sequence: TGTGCCAGCATAACAGCCTACAATGAGCAGTTCTTC. As protein: CASITAYNEQFF.

The chain has TRBV6-6 and TRBJ2-7; D not resolved. V shed 2 bases and J shed 6 bases, with 8 bases lying between them. This CDR3 comprises 12 residues. Germline-derived CDR1 and CDR2 are MNHNY and SVGAGI (reference sequence). The CDR3 coding sequence is TGTGCCAGCAGTTACGCCGCTGGCGAGCAGTACTTC. Translating gives CASSYAAGEQYF.

This chain uses TRBV19 with TRBJ2-6, with D possibly matching TRBD2 (5 bases). Germline V CDR1 and CDR2: LNHDA, SQIVND (reference sequence). Trimming removed 4 bases at V and 3 bases at J, with 10 bases between. This CDR3 contains 15 residues. The CDR3 loop reads CASSKGSGGANVLTF. The CDR3 bases are TGTGCCAGTAGTAAGGGAAGCGGTGGGGCCAACGTCCTGACTTTC.

This clone has just a few counts. The chain has TRBV5-1 and TRBJ1-4, with D maybe TRBD1 (6 bases). The CDR3 length is 15 residues. Trimming stripped 3 bases from V and 7 bases from J, with 16 bases between. Germline-derived CDR1 and CDR2 are SGHRS and YFSETQ. The CDR3 region is CASSWEQGSGEKLFF. The CDR3, as DNA: TGCGCCAGCAGCTGGGAACAGGGTTCGGGTGAAAAACTGTTTTTT. The complete variable domain, with remaining parts taken from reference TRBV5-1 and TRBJ1-4, reads KAGVTQTPRYLIKTRGQQVTLSCSPISGHRSVSWYQQTPGQGLQFLFEYFSETQRNKGNFPGRFSGRQFSNSRSEMNVSTLELGDSALYLCASSWEQGSGEKLFFGSGTQLSVL.

The chain has TRBV18 and TRBJ2-7, with D possibly being TRBD1 (7 bases). The CDR3 is 14 residues long. V dropped 0 bases and J dropped 6 bases, with 12 bases sitting between them. Germline assignment: CDR1 KGHSH and CDR2 LQKENI. The DNA of the CDR3 is TGTGCCAGCTCACCACCGGGACAGCGGGCCGAGCAGTACTTC. Translated, it gives CASSPPGQRAEQYF.

Comments on this clone: Lacking the conserved final phenylalanine or tryptophan, this CDR3 likely reflects a read error. In DNA form, the CDR3 reads TGTGCCAGCAGTAAGACAGAGCGCTATGGCTACACCCTC. Amino acid sequence: CASSKTERYGYTL. The chain joins TRBV25-1 to TRBJ1-2, with D perhaps matching TRBD1 (5 bases). Per germline, CDR1 MGHDK and CDR2 SYGVNS. Trimming shortened V by 5 bases and J by 4 bases, and 11 bases separated the two germline ends. This CDR3 has 13 amino acids.

The gene calls are TRBV10-3 and TRBJ1-2, with D unresolved. This CDR3 is 14 amino acids long. V shed 0 bases and J shed 7 bases, with 12 bases lying between them. CDR1 ENHRY and CDR2 SYGVKD come from the germline V gene. The CDR3 loop reads CAISESRNWGGYTF. CDR3 bases: TGTGCCATCAGTGAGTCGAGGAATTGGGGTGGCTACACCTTC.

The chain carries TRBV7-6 and TRBJ2-7, with a tentative D call TRBD2 (6 bases). The V end lost 0 bases, the J end lost 3 bases, and 12 bases lay between the germline ends. This CDR3 spans 15 amino acids. The germline CDR1 and CDR2 sequences are SGHVS and FNYEAQ. The CDR3 nucleotides are TGTGCCAGCAGCTTAGCGTCCGACGGGAGCTACGAGCAGTACTTC. Protein sequence: CASSLASDGSYEQYF. Supplemented by reference TRBV7-6 and TRBJ2-7, the full variable domain reads GAGVSQSPRYKVTKRGQDVALRCDPISGHVSLYWYRQALGQGPEFLTYFNYEAQQDKSGLPNDRFSAERPEGSISTLTIQRTEQRDSAMYRCASSLASDGSYEQYFGPGTRLTVT.

V and J are TRBV5-1 and TRBJ1-1; weak D call: TRBD1 (5 bases). CDR3 size: 15 residues. CDR1 and CDR2 (germline): SGHRS, YFSETQ. V lost 4 bases and J lost 5, with 18 bases in between. The CDR3 nucleotides read TGCGCCAGCAGCGACCACCCTGGGGGGAAGACTGAAGCTTTCTTT. This gives the protein CASSDHPGGKTEAFF.

The rearrangement uses TRBV6-1 and TRBJ1-2; unclear D gene. Germline-derived CDR1 and CDR2 are MNHNS and SASEGT. CDR3 length: 15 residues. V lost 0 bases and J 0 bases, leaving 8 bases between the germline ends. In DNA, the CDR3 is TGTGCCAGCAGTGAAGCGCCCGTAGCTAACTATGGCTACACCTTC. Protein: CASSEAPVANYGYTF.

CDR3 region: CASSLDRITHTEAFF. DNA for the CDR3: TGTGCCAGCAGCTTAGACAGGATAACGCACACTGAAGCTTTCTTT. The genes are TRBV7-8 and TRBJ1-1, with TRBD1 as a possible D gene (5 bases). Trimming shortened V by 1 base and J by 3 bases, and 12 bases separated the two germline ends. CDR3 length: 15 amino acids. The germline V gene has CDR1 SGHVS and CDR2 FQNEAQ.

This chain uses TRBV7-9 with TRBJ1-1, with D perhaps matching TRBD1 (6 bases). Germline V lookup: CDR1 SEHNR, CDR2 FQNEAQ (reference sequence). This CDR3 is built from 16 residues. With 5 bases removed from V and 0 bases from J, the gap between germline ends came to 16 bases. This CDR3 reads CASSPRGVDMNTEAFF. The CDR3 DNA is TGTGCCAGCAGCCCTAGGGGGGTAGACATGAACACTGAAGCTTTCTTT.

The CDR3 region has the DNA TGTGCCAGTAGTATGGGACGGCCCGCCTACGAGCAGTACTTC. Protein: CASSMGRPAYEQYF. The chain carries TRBV19 and TRBJ2-7; D could derive from TRBD1 or TRBD2 (5 bases each). CDR1 LNHDA and CDR2 SQIVND come from the germline V gene (reference sequence). Deletions cut 3 bases from V and 2 bases from J, with 11 bases between. The CDR3 is 14 amino acids.

This clone is a singleton in its sample. The chain recombines TRBV29-1 with TRBJ1-2; possibly TRBD1 for D (6 bases). Between the trimmed V and J ends, which lost 6 bases and 0 bases, there was a span of 17 bases. Per germline, CDR1 SQVTM and CDR2 ANQGSEA. The CDR3 consists of 15 residues. The CDR3 DNA reads TGCAGCGTGGACCCCACAGGGCTAGCTAACTATGGCTACACCTTC. Amino acids: CSVDPTGLANYGYTF.

For this clone: A junction end diverges from the germline sequence, so it may reflect a read error. The J gene is TRBJ1-4, the V gene TRBV4-1, with 9 bases aligning to TRBD1. This CDR3 has 15 residues. From germline, CDR1 is MGHRA and CDR2 YSYEKL. CDR3: CASTQAPLRTGELFF. CDR3 nucleotide sequence: TGCGCCAGCACCCAAGCCCCCCTGAGGACAGGGGAACTGTTTTTT.

This sequence joins TRBV28 and TRBJ2-2; 7 bases align to TRBD2. The CDR3 totals 14 residues. Per the germline V gene, CDR1 is MDHEN and CDR2 is SYDVKM. Germline trimming cut 2 bases from V and 7 bases from J; bases unmatched to any gene: 4. In DNA, the CDR3 is TGTGCCAGCAGTTTAGGCGGGGGTGGCGGGGAGCTGTTTTTT. It is translated as CASSLGGGGGELFF. The full variable domain, with the rest looked up from reference TRBV28 and TRBJ2-2, is DVKVTQSSRYLVKRTGEKVFLECVQDMDHENMFWYRQDPGLGLRLIYFSYDVKMKEKGDIPEGYSVSREKKERFSLILESASTNQTSMYLCASSLGGGGGELFFGEGSRLTVL.

DNA for the CDR3: TGTGCCAGCAGCTTTGCCGGCTCCGTTGAAGCTTTCTTT. Translation: CASSFAGSVEAFF. The chain carries TRBV5-8 and TRBJ1-1; no clear D gene. V lost 2 bases to trimming and J lost 7 bases, with 12 bases between them. This CDR3 is 13 amino acids long. Germline CDR1 and CDR2: SGHTS and YDEGEE.